This is a list of T cell receptor beta chains from one sample in a study of graft-versus-host responses after intestinal transplantation. These receptors lack a known antigen. Using immunoSEQ multiplex PCR, the repertoire was profiled, and TCRdb retains in-frame clones only, with some absent. The sample has 55,000 to 65,000 clones, approximately 94% seen once; the top ten hold more than 0.3%. The material sequenced was unstimulated CD4+ T cells sorted from spleen or lymph node cells, taken before transplant. All receptors come from a human donor who was the organ donor for an intestinal transplant. The CDR3 runs from the conserved cysteine through the conserved F or W. Fields, in order: D gene, J gene, clone size, V gene, CDR3 DNA, CDR3 protein. D genes are given only for firm matches. A clone size is listed for some rows: how often the clone was seen (once, few, many), or a class if it is expanded.

D: -
J: TRBJ1-1
size: -
V: TRBV19
DNA: TGTGCCAGTAGCCGTCACCCCGCAGGGCTGAGGACTGAAGCTTTCTTT
CDR3: CASSRHPAGLRTEAFF

D: -
J: TRBJ2-1
size: -
V: TRBV5-1
DNA: TGCGCCAGCAGCACCACAGGAGACCCCTACAATGAGCAGTTCTTC
CDR3: CASSTTGDPYNEQFF

D: TRBD1
J: TRBJ1-6
size: -
V: TRBV9
DNA: TGTGCCAGCAGCGTAGGGGACAGGGGAGTAAACGCCCTCCACTTT
CDR3: CASSVGDRGVNALHF

D: -
J: TRBJ1-6
size: -
V: TRBV6-1
DNA: TGTGCCAGCAGTGGGGACCCGCACTTCAATTCACCCCTCCACTTT
CDR3: CASSGDPHFNSPLHF

D: TRBD1
J: TRBJ2-5
size: -
V: TRBV5-1
DNA: TGCGCCAGCAGCACAGCAACAGGGGCCCAAGAGACCCAGTACTTC
CDR3: CASSTATGAQETQYF

D: -
J: TRBJ2-1
size: -
V: TRBV6-1
DNA: TGTGCCAGCAGTGAACTTGTCGGACTCCCGAGCTCCTACAATGAGCAGTTCTTC
CDR3: CASSELVGLPSSYNEQFF

D: -
J: TRBJ1-5
size: -
V: TRBV5-1
DNA: TGCGCCAGCAGCTTGGACAGTAGCAATCAGCCCCAGCATTTT
CDR3: CASSLDSSNQPQHF

D: -
J: TRBJ1-2
size: -
V: TRBV11-2
DNA: TGTGCCAGCAGTCTCGACAGTAACTATGGCTACACCTTC
CDR3: CASSLDSNYGYTF

D: -
J: TRBJ2-1
size: once
V: TRBV4-2
DNA: TGTGCCAGCAGCCAAGGGGAAGGGGGGGCCGGCTATGAGCAGTTCTTC
CDR3: CASSQGEGGAGYEQFF

D: TRBD2
J: TRBJ2-5
size: -
V: TRBV4-1
DNA: TGCGCCAGCAGCCAGATAGGACTAGTGGGGGAGACCCAGTACTTC
CDR3: CASSQIGLVGETQYF

D: TRBD2
J: TRBJ2-3
size: -
V: TRBV29-1
DNA: TGCAGCGCTCGACTAGCGGAGAGATATACGCAGTATTTT
CDR3: CSARLAERYTQYF

D: TRBD1
J: TRBJ2-1
size: -
V: TRBV12-5
DNA: TGTGCTAGTGGTTTGGATTGGGACAGCCAGCAGTTCTTC
CDR3: CASGLDWDSQQFF

D: TRBD1
J: TRBJ2-7
size: -
V: TRBV11-2
DNA: TGTGCCAGCAGCCTGGGGTCGGCCGGGACAGGGACCTCTCGAGACTTC
CDR3: CASSLGSAGTGTSRDF

D: -
J: TRBJ2-1
size: -
V: TRBV7-6
DNA: TGTGCCAGCAGCCCTCATCATCTCAACCATGAGCAGTTCTTC
CDR3: CASSPHHLNHEQFF

D: -
J: TRBJ2-1
size: -
V: TRBV5-1
DNA: TGCGCCAGCAGCGGCGGTGCGAGGAGGGAGATTATCAATGAGCAGTTCTTC
CDR3: CASSGGARREIINEQFF

D: -
J: TRBJ2-7
size: -
V: TRBV7-2
DNA: TGTGCCAGCAGGCCCCGGTCAGGGCGCTCCTACGAGCAGTACTTC
CDR3: CASRPRSGRSYEQYF

D: -
J: TRBJ1-1
size: -
V: TRBV2
DNA: TGTGCCAGCAGGGACTCGGTTGCTTTCTTT
CDR3: CASRDSVAFF

D: TRBD2
J: TRBJ2-3
size: -
V: TRBV19
DNA: TGTGCCAGTAGTATAGATCGAGCGGGGAGCGCAGATACGCAGTATTTT
CDR3: CASSIDRAGSADTQYF

D: -
J: TRBJ1-2
size: -
V: TRBV28
DNA: TGTGCCAGCAACCGGAGACAGGTTTTTTATGGCTACACCTTC
CDR3: CASNRRQVFYGYTF

D: -
J: TRBJ2-7
size: once
V: TRBV7-6
DNA: TGTGCCAGCAGCTTTAGCGGAAACTACGAGCAGTACTTC
CDR3: CASSFSGNYEQYF

D: -
J: TRBJ1-3
size: once
V: TRBV30
DNA: TGTGCCTGGAGTGTAATCGGGGGAAACACCATATATTTT
CDR3: CAWSVIGGNTIYF

D: -
J: TRBJ1-2
size: -
V: TRBV19
DNA: TGTGCCAGTAGACCGCCTCGTCTAGGGCCGAACTATGGCTACACCTTC
CDR3: CASRPPRLGPNYGYTF